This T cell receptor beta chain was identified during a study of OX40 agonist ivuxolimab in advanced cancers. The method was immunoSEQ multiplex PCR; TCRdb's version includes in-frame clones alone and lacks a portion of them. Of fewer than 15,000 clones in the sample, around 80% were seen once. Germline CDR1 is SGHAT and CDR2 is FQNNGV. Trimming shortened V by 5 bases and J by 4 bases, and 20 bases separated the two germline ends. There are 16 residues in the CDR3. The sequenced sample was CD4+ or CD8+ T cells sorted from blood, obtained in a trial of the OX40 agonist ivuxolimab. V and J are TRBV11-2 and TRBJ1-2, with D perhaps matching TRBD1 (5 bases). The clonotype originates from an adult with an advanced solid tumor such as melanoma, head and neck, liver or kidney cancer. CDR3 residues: CASSPRPGGGGYGYTF. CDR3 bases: TGTGCCAGCAGCCCCCGGCCGGGGGGGGGTGGCTATGGCTACACCTTC.